The T cell receptor (beta chain) under discussion was sequenced for a study of patients and donors after allogeneic stem cell transplantation. TCRdb fed the RT-PCR reads into MiXCR, producing one record per CDR3 protein. The data show about 160,000 distinct CDR3 sequences, 24% seen once. The clonotype originates from a human donor who was either an allogeneic HSCT recipient or a stem cell or donor lymphocyte infusion donor (not recorded which). It is not recorded whose cells these are; they may come from a transplant donor. Source material: blood, either unsorted or a sorted T cell fraction (not recorded which).

CDR3 region: CASSERFRGWNTEAFF. CDR3 DNA: TGTGCCAGCAGCGAGAGGTTTAGGGGGTGGAACACTGAAGCTTTCTTT. The chain employs TRBV7-2 and TRBJ1-1; D might be TRBD1 (6 bases). The CDR3 runs 16 residues. Trimming pared 5 bases from V and 1 base from J, leaving 17 bases between. Germline V CDR1 and CDR2: SGHTA, FQGNSA.